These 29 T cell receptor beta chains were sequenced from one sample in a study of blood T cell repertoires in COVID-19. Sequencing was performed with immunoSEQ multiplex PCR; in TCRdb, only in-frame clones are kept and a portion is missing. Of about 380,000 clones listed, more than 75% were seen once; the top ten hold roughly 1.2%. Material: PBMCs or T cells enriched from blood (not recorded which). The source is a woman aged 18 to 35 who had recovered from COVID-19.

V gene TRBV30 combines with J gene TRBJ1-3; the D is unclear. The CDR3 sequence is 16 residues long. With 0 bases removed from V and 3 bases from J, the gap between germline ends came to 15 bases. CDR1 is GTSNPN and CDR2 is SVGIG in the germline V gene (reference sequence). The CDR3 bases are TGTGCCTGGAGTGTACGGGGAGAGGAATATGGAAACACCATATATTTT. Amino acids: CAWSVRGEEYGNTIYF. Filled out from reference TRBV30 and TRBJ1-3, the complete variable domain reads SQTIHQWPATLVQPVGSPLSLECTVEGTSNPNLYWYRQAAGRGLQLLFYSVGIGQISSEVPQNLSASRPQDRQFILSSKKLLLSDSGFYLCAWSVRGEEYGNTIYFGEGSWLTVV.

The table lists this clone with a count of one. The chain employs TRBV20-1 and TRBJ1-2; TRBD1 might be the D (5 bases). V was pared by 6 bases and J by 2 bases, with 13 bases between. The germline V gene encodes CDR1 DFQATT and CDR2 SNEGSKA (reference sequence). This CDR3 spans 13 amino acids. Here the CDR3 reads CSASKDSNYGYTF. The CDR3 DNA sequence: TGCAGTGCAAGTAAAGACAGCAACTATGGCTACACCTTC.

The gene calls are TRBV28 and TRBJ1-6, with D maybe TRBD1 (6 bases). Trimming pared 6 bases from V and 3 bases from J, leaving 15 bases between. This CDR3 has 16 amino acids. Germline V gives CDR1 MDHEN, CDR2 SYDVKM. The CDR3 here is CASRLIRDNYNSPLHF. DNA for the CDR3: TGTGCCAGCAGATTAATCCGGGACAACTATAATTCACCCCTCCACTTT.

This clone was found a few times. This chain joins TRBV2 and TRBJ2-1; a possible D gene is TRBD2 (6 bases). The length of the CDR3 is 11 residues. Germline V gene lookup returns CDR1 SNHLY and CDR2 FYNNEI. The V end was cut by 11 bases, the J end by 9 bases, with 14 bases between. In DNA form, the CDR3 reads TGTGCCGGGGGGAGGACTGGTGAGCAGTTCTTC. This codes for CAGGRTGEQFF.

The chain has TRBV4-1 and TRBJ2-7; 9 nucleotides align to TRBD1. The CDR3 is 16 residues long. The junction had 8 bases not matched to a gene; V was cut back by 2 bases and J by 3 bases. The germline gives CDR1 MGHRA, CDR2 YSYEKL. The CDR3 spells CASSQLAGTGNYEQYF. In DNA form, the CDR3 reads TGCGCCAGCAGCCAATTAGCCGGGACAGGGAACTACGAGCAGTACTTC.

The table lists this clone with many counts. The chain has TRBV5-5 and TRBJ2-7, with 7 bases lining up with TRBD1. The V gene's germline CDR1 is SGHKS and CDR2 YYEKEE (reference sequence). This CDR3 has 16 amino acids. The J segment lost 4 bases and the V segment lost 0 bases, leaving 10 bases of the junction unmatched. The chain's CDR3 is CASSLGAPGTAYEQYF. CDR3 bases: TGTGCCAGCAGCTTGGGGGCCCCCGGGACAGCGTACGAGCAGTACTTC.

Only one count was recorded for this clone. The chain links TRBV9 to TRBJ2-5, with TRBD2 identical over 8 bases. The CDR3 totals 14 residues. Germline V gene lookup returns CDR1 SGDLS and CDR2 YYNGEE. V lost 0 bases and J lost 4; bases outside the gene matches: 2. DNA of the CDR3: TGTGCCAGCAGCGTAGACGGGGGGGCAGAGACCCAGTACTTC. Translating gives CASSVDGGAETQYF.

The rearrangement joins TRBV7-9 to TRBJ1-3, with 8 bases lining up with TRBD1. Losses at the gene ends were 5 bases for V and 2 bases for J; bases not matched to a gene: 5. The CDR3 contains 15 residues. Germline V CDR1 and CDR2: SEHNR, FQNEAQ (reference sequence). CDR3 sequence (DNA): TGTGCCAGCAGCCCCCGACAGGGGACTGGAAACACCATATATTTT. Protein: CASSPRQGTGNTIYF.

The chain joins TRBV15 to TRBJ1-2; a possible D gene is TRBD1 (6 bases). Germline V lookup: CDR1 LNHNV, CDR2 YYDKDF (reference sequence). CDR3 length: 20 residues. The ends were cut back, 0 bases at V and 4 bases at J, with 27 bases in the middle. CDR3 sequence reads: CATSRDCWRQEPTTCYGYTF. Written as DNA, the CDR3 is TGTGCCACCAGCAGAGATTGTTGGAGACAGGAGCCCACCACGTGCTATGGCTACACCTTC.

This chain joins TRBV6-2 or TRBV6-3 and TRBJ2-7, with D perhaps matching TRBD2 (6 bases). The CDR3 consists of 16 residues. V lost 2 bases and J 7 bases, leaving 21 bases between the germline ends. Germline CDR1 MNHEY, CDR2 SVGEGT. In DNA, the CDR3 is TGTGCCAGCAGTTACGGGGGGACGGTCACAACGGGGGAGCAGTACTTC. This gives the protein CASSYGGTVTTGEQYF.

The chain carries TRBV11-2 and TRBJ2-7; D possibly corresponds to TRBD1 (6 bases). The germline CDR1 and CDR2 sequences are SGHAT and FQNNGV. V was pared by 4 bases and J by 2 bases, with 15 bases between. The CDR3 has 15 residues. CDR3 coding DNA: TGTGCCAGCAGCTCAGGACAGAATGCCACCTACGAGCAGTACTTC. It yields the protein CASSSGQNATYEQYF.

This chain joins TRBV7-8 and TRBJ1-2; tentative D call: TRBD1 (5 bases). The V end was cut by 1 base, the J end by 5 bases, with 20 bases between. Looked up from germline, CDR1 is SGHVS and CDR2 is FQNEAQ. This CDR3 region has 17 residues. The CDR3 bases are TGTGCCAGCAGCTTAGTCAGCGGGGGACTCGCCAGTTATGGCTACACCTTC. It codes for CASSLVSGGLASYGYTF.

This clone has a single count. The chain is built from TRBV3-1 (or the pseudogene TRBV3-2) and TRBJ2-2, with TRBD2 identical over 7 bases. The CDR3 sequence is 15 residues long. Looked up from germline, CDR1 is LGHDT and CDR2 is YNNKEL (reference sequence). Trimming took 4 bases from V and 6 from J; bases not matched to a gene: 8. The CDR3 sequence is CASSPTTSAPGELFF. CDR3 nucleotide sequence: TGTGCCAGCAGCCCAACAACTAGCGCCCCCGGGGAGCTGTTTTTT.

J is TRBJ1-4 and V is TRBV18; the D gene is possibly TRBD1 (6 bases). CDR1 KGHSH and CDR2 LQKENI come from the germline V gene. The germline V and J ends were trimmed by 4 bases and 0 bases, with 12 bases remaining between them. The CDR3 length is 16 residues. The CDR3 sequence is CASSQTGGPTNEKLFF. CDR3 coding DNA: TGTGCCAGCTCACAAACCGGGGGGCCAACTAATGAAAAACTGTTTTTT.

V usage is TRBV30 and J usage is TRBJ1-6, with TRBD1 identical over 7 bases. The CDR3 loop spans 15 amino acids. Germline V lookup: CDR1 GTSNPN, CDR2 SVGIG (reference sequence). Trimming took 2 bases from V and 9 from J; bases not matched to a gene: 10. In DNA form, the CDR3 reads TGTGCCTGGAGTCGACAGGGTTCGCCAAGTTCACCCCTCCACTTT. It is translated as CAWSRQGSPSSPLHF.

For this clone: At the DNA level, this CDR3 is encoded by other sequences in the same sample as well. CDR3 in DNA: TGTGCCAGCAGTTTAGGATCGGGAAATCAGCCCCAGCATTTT. This translates into CASSLGSGNQPQHF. The J gene is TRBJ1-5, the V gene TRBV28; no firm D call. The CDR3 has 14 amino acids. V lost 2 bases, J lost 4 bases, and 9 bases lay in between. Germline V gives CDR1 MDHEN, CDR2 SYDVKM.

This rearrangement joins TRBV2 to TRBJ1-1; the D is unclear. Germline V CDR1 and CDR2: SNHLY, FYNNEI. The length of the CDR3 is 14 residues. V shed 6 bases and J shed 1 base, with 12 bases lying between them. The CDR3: CASRTPGENTEAFF. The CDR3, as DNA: TGTGCCAGCAGAACTCCCGGGGAGAACACTGAAGCTTTCTTT.

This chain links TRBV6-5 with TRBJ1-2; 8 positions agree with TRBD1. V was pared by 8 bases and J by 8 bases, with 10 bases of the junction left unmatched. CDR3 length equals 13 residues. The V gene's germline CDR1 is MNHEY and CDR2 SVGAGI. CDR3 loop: CASGSGGAEGYTF. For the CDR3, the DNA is TGTGCCAGCGGCTCAGGGGGCGCGGAGGGCTACACCTTC.

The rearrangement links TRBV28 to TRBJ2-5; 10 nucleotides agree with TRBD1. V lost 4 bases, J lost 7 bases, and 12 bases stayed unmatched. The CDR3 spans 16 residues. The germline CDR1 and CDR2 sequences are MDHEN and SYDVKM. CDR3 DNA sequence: TGTGCCAGCAGTTCGGTCCGGGACAGGGGATTAGTGACCCAGTACTTC. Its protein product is CASSSVRDRGLVTQYF.

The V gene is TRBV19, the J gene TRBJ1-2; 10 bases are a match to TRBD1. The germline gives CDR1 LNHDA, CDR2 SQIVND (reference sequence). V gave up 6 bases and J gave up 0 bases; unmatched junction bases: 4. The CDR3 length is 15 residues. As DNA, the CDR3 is TGTGCCAGTAGGCGACAGGGGGCTACTAACTATGGCTACACCTTC. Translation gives CASRRQGATNYGYTF.

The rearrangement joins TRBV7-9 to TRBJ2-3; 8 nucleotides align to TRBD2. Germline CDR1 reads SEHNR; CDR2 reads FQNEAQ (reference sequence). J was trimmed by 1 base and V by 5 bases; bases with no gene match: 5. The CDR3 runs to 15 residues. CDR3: CASSREAGGTDTQYF. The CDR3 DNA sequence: TGTGCCAGCAGCAGAGAAGCGGGGGGCACAGATACGCAGTATTTT.

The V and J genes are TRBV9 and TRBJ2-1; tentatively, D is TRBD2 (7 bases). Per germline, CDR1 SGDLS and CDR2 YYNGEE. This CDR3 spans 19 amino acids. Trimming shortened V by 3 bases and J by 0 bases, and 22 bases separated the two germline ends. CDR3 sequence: CASSAPLGGAQTSYNEQFF. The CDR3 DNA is TGTGCCAGCAGCGCCCCGCTGGGGGGGGCGCAAACCTCCTACAATGAGCAGTTCTTC.

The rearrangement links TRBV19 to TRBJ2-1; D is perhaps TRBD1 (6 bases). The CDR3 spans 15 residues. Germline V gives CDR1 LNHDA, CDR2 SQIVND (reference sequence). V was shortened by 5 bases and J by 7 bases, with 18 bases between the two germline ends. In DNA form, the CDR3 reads TGTGCCAGTAGTCCCCCGGGCAGGGGTAGGAATGAGCAGTTCTTC. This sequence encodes CASSPPGRGRNEQFF.

This CDR3 is CASSLAGLAGVEQYF. In DNA form, the CDR3 reads TGCGCCAGCAGCTTGGCCGGGCTAGCGGGGGTCGAGCAGTACTTC. The chain joins TRBV5-1 to TRBJ2-7, with 10 bases fitting TRBD2. CDR3 length equals 15 residues. The V segment lost 0 bases and the J segment 6 bases; nucleotides outside the gene matches: 6. From germline, CDR1 is SGHRS and CDR2 YFSETQ.

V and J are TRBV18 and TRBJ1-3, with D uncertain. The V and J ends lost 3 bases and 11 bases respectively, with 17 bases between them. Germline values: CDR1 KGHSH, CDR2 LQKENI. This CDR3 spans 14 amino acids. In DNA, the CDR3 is TGTGCCAGCTCACCCCAACCCCAGGTTTTCTCCATATATTTT. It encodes CASSPQPQVFSIYF.

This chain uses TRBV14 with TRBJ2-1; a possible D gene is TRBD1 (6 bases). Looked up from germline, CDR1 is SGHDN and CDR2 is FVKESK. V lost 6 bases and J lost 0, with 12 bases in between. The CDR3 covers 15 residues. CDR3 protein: CASRGDTSSYNEQFF. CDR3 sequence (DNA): TGTGCCAGCAGAGGGGACACTAGCTCCTACAATGAGCAGTTCTTC.

For the CDR3, the DNA is TGTGCCAGCAGCCAGACTGATAACTATGGCTACACCTTC. As protein: CASSQTDNYGYTF. The chain has TRBV3-1 (or the pseudogene TRBV3-2) and TRBJ1-2; no clear D. Trimming stripped 3 bases from V and 1 base from J, with 6 bases between. The CDR3 loop spans 13 amino acids. Germline V gene data show CDR1 as LGHDT and CDR2 as YNNKEL (reference sequence).

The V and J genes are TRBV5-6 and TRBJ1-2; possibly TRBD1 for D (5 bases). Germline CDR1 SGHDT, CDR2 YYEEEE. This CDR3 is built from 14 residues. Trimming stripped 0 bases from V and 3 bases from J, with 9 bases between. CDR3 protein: CASSLGQGYYGYTF. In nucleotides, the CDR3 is TGTGCCAGCAGCTTGGGTCAGGGCTACTATGGCTACACCTTC.

CDR3 DNA sequence: TGTGCCAGCAGCCCAACTAGCGGGGGCACAGATACGCAGTATTTT. It specifies CASSPTSGGTDTQYF. V gene TRBV7-6 combines with J gene TRBJ2-3, with TRBD2 identical over 10 bases. Germline CDR1 and CDR2: SGHVS and FNYEAQ. Germline trimming cut 5 bases from V and 1 base from J; bases unmatched to any gene: 3. The CDR3 contains 15 residues.